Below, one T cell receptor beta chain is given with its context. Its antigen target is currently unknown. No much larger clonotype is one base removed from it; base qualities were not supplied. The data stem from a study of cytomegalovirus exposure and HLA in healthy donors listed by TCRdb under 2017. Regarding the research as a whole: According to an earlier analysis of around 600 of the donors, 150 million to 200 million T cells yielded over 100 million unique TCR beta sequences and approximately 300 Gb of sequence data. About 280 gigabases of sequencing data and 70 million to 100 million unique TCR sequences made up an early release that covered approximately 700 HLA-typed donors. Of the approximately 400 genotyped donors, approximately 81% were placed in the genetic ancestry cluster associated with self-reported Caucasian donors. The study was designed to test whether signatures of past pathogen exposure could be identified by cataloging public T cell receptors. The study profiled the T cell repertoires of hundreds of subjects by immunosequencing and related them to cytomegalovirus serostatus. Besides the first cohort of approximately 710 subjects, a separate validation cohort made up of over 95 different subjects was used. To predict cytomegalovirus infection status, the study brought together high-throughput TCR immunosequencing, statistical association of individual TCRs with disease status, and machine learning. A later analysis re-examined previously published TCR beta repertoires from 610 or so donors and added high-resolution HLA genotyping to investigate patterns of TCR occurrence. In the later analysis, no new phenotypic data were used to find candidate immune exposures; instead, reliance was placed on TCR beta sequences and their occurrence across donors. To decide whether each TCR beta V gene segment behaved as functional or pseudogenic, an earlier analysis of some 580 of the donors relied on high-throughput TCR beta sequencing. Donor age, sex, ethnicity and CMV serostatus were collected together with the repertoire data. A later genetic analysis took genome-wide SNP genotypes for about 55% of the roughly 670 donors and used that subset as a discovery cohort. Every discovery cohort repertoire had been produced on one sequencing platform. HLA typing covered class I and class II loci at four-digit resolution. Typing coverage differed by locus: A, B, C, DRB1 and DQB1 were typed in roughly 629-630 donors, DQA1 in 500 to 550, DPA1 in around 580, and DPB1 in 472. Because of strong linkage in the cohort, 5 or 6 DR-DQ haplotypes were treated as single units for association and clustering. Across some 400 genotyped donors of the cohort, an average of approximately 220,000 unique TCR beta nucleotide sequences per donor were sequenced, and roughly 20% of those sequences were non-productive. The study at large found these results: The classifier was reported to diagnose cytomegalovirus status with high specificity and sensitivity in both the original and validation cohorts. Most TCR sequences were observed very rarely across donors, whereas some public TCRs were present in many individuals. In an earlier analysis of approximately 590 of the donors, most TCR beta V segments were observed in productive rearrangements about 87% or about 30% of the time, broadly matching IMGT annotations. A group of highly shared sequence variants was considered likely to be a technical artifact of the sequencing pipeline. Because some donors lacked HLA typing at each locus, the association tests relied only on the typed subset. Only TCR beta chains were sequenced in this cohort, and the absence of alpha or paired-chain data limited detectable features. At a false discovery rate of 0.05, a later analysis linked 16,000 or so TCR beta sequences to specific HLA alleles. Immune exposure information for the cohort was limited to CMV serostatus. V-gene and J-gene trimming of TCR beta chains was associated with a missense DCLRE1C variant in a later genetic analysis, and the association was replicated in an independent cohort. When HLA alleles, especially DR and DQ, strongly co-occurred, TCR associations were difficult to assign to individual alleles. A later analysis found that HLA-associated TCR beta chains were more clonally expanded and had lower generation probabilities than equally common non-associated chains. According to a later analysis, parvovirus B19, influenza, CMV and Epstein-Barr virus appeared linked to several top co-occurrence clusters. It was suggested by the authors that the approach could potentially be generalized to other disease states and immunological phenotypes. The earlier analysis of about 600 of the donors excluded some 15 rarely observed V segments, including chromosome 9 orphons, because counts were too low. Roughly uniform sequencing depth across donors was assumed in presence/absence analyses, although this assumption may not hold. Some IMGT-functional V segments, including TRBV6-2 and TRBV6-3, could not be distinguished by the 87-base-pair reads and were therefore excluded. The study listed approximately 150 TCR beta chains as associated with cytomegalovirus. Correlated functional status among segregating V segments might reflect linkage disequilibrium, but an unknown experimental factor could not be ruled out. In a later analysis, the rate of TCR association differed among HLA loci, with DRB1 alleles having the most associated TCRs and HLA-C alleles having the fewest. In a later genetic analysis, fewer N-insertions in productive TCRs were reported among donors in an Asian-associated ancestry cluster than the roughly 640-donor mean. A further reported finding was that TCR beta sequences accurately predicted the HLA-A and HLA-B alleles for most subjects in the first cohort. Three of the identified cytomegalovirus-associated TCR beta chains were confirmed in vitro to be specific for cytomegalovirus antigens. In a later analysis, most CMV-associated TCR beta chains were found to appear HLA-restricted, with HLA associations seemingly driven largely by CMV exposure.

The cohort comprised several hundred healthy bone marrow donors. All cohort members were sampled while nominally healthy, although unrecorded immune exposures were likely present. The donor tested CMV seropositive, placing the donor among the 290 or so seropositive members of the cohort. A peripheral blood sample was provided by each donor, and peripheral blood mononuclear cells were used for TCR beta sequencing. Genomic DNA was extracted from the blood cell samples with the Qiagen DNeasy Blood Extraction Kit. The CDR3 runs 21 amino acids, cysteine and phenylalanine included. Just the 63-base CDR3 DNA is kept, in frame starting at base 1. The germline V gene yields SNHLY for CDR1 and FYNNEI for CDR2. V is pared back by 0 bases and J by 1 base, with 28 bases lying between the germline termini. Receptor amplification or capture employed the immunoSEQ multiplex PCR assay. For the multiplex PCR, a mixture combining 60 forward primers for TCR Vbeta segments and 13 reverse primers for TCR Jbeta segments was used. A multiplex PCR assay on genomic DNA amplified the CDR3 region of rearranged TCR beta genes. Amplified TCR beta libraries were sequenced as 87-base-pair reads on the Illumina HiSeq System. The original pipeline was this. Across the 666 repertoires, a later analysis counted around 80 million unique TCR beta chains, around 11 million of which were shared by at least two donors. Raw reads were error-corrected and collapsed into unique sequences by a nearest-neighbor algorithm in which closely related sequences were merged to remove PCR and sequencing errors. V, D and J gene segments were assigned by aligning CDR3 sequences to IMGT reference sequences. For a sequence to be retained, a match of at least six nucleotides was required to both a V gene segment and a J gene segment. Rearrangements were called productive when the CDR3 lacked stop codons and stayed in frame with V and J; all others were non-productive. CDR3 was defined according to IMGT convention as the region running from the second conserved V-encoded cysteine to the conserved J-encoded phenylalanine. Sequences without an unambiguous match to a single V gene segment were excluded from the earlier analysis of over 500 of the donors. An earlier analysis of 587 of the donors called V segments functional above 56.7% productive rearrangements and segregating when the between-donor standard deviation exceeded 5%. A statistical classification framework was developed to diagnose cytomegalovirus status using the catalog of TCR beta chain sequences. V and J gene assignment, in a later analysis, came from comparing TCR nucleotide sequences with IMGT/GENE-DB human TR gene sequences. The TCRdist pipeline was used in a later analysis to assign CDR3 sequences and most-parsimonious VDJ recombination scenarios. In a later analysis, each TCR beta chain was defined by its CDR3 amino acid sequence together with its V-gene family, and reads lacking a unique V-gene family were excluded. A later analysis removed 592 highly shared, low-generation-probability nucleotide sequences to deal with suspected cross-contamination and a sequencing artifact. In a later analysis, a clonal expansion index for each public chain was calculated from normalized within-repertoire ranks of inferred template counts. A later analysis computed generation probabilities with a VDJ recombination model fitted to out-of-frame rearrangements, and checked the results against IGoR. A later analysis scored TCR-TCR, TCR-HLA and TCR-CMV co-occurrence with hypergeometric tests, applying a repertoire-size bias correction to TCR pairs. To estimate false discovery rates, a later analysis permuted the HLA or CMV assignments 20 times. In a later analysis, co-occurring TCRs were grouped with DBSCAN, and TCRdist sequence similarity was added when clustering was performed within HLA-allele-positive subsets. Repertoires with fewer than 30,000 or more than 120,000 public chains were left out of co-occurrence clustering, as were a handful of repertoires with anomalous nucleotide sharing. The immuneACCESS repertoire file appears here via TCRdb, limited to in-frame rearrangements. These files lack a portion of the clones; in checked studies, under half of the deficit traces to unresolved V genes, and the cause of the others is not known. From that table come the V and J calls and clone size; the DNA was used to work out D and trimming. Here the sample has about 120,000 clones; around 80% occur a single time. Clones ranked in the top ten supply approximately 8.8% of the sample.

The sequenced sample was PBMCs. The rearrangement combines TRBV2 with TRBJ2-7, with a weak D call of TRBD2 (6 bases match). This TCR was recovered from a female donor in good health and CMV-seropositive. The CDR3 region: CASSEATPGLLPKKTSYEQYF. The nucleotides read TGTGCCAGCAGTGAAGCGACCCCGGGACTCCTACCCAAAAAAACTTCCTACGAGCAGTACTTC. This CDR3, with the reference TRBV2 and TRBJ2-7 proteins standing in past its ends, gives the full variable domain EPEVTQTPSHQVTQMGQEVILRCVPISNHLYFYWYRQILGQKVEFLVSFYNNEISEKSEIFDDQFSVERPDGSNFTLKIRSTKLEDSAMYFCASSEATPGLLPKKTSYEQYFGPGTRLTVT.